This is a list of T cell receptor beta chains from one sample in a study of T cell therapy after organ transplantation. Profiling relied on immunoSEQ multiplex PCR, and the TCRdb table lists in-frame clones only, not all of them. Of 1,000 or so clones in the sample, roughly 60% are singletons; the top ten hold around 39%. The antigens these receptors bind are not known. Material: CD8+ T cells from blood, obtained after autologous CMV-specific T cell therapy. These receptors came from a human patient who had received a solid organ transplant and had CMV disease. The graft donor may account for some of the T cells. Both conserved end residues are part of each CDR3. Fields, in order: CDR3 protein, clone size, CDR3 length, V gene, J gene. Clone size appears in some rows only: once, few, many, or a class for an expanded clone.

CDR3 protein: CASSQDVNSGPSEQYF
clone size: NA
CDR3 length: 16
V gene: TRBV4-1
J gene: TRBJ2-7

CDR3 protein: CASSEPHSYEQYF
clone size: NA
CDR3 length: 13
V gene: TRBV6-1
J gene: TRBJ2-7

CDR3 protein: CASIRQGRNTIYF
clone size: few
CDR3 length: 13
V gene: TRBV6-1
J gene: TRBJ1-3

CDR3 protein: CSVHRSSYNEQFF
clone size: large
CDR3 length: 13
V gene: TRBV29-1
J gene: TRBJ2-1

CDR3 protein: CASSPPSAPVREQYF
clone size: NA
CDR3 length: 15
V gene: TRBV28
J gene: TRBJ2-7

CDR3 protein: CSVNGGGSYNEQFF
clone size: NA
CDR3 length: 14
V gene: TRBV29-1
J gene: TRBJ2-1

CDR3 protein: CASSLRRTGLYEQYF
clone size: once
CDR3 length: 15
V gene: TRBV28
J gene: TRBJ2-7

CDR3 protein: CASSLGGITEAFF
clone size: few
CDR3 length: 13
V gene: TRBV27
J gene: TRBJ1-1

CDR3 protein: CASSFGGNTEAFF
clone size: NA
CDR3 length: 13
V gene: TRBV27
J gene: TRBJ1-1

CDR3 protein: CASSLSAGNNQPQHF
clone size: NA
CDR3 length: 15
V gene: TRBV11-2
J gene: TRBJ1-5

CDR3 protein: CASRTGGNTEAFF
clone size: NA
CDR3 length: 13
V gene: TRBV27
J gene: TRBJ1-1

CDR3 protein: CSVGGTGGRTGELFF
clone size: NA
CDR3 length: 15
V gene: TRBV29-1
J gene: TRBJ2-2

CDR3 protein: CATSRGEDGQPQHF
clone size: once
CDR3 length: 14
V gene: TRBV15
J gene: TRBJ1-5

CDR3 protein: CASSLAQQPNTEAFF
clone size: NA
CDR3 length: 15
V gene: TRBV7-9
J gene: TRBJ1-1

CDR3 protein: CASSEIWGLETQYF
clone size: NA
CDR3 length: 14
V gene: TRBV6-1
J gene: TRBJ2-5

CDR3 protein: CASSKVWRYEQYF
clone size: NA
CDR3 length: 13
V gene: TRBV21-1
J gene: TRBJ2-7

CDR3 protein: CASASAEYNEQFF
clone size: NA
CDR3 length: 13
V gene: TRBV7-9
J gene: TRBJ2-1

CDR3 protein: CASSEARGTGGTYEQYF
clone size: NA
CDR3 length: 17
V gene: TRBV6-1
J gene: TRBJ2-7